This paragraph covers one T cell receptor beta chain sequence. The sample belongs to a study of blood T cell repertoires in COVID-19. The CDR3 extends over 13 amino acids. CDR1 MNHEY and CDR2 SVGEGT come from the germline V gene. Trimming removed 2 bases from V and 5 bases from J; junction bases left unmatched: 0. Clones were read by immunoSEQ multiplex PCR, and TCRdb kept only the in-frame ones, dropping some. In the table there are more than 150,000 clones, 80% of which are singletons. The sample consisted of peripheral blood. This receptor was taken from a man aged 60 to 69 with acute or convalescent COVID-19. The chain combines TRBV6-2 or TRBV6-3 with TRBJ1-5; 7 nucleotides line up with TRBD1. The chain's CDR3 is CASSYQGDQPQHF. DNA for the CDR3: TGTGCCAGCAGTTACCAGGGGGATCAGCCCCAGCATTTT.